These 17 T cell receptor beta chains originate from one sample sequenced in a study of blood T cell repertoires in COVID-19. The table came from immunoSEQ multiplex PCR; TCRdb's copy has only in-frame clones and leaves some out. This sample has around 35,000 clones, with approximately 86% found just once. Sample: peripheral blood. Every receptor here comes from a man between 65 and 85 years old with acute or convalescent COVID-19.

The CDR3 loop is CASSEQGATGELFF. In DNA form, the CDR3 reads TGTGCCAGCAGTGAACAGGGGGCGACCGGGGAGCTGTTTTTT. This sequence joins TRBV2 and TRBJ2-2; 8 nucleotides align to TRBD1. The CDR3 extends over 14 amino acids. V was pared by 2 bases and J by 5 bases, with 1 base of the junction left unmatched. The V gene's germline CDR1 is SNHLY and CDR2 FYNNEI.

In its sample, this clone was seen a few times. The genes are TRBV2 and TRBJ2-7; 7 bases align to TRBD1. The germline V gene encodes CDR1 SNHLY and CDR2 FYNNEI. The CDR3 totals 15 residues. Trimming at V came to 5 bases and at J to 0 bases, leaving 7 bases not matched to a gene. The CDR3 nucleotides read TGTGCCAGCAGTCGAGGACAGGTTCTCTCCTACGAGCAGTACTTC. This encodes CASSRGQVLSYEQYF.

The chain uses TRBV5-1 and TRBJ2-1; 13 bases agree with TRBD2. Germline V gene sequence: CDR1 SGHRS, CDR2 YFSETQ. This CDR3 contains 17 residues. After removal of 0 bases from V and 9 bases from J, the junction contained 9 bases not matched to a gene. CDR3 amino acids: CASSLVFGTSGDVEQFF. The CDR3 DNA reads TGCGCCAGCAGCTTGGTTTTCGGGACTAGCGGGGATGTTGAGCAGTTCTTC. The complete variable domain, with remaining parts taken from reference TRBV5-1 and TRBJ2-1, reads KAGVTQTPRYLIKTRGQQVTLSCSPISGHRSVSWYQQTPGQGLQFLFEYFSETQRNKGNFPGRFSGRQFSNSRSEMNVSTLELGDSALYLCASSLVFGTSGDVEQFFGPGTRLTVL.

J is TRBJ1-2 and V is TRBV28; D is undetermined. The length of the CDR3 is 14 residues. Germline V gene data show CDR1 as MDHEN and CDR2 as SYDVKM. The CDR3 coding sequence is TGTGGTATCTCAAGACTTGCTTCAAACTATGGCTACACCTTC. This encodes CGISRLASNYGYTF.

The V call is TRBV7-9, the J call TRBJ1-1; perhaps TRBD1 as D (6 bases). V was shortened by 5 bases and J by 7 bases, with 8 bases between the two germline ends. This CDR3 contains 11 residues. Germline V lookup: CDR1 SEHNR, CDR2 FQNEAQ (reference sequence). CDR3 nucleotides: TGTGCCAGCAGCCTACAGGGTGAAGCTTTCTTT. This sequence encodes CASSLQGEAFF.

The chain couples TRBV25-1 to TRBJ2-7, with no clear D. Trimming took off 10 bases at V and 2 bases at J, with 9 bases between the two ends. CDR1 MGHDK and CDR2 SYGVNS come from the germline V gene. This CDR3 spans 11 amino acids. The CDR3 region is CAIGTAYEQYF. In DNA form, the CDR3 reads TGTGCCATTGGAACAGCCTACGAGCAGTACTTC.

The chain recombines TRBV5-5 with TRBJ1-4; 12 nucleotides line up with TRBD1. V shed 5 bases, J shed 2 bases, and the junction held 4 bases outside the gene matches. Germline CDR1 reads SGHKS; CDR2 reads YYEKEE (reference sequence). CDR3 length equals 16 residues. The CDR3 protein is CASSPGTGGTNEKLFF. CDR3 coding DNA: TGTGCCAGCAGTCCCGGGACAGGGGGCACTAATGAAAAACTGTTTTTT.

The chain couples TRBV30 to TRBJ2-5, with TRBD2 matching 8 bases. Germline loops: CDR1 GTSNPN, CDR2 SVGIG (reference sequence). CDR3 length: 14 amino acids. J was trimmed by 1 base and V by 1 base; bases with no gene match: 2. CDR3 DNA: TGTGCCTGGAGTGGCGCGGGGGGCCAAGAGACCCAGTACTTC. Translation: CAWSGAGGQETQYF. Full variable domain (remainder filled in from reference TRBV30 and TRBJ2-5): SQTIHQWPATLVQPVGSPLSLECTVEGTSNPNLYWYRQAAGRGLQLLFYSVGIGQISSEVPQNLSASRPQDRQFILSSKKLLLSDSGFYLCAWSGAGGQETQYFGPGTRLLVL.

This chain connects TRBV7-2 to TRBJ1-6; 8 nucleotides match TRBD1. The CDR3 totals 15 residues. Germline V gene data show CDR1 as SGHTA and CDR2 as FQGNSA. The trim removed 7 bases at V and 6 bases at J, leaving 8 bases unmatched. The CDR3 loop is CASTLNDRGNSPLHF. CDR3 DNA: TGTGCCAGCACCCTTAATGACAGGGGTAATTCACCCCTCCACTTT.

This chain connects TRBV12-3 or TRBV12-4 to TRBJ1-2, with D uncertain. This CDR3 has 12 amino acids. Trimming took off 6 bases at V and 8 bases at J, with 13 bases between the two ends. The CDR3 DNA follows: TGTGCCAGCAGGTCTCCGTGGCGGGGCTACACCTTC. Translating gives CASRSPWRGYTF.

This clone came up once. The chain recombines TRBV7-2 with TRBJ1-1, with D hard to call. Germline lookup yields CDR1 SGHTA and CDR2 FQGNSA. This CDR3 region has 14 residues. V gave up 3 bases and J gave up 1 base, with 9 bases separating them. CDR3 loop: CASSFYTQNTEAFF. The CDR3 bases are TGTGCCAGCAGCTTTTACACGCAGAACACTGAAGCTTTCTTT.

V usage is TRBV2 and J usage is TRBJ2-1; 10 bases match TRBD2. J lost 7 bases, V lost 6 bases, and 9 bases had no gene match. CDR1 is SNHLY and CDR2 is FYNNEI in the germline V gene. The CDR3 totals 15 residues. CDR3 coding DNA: TGTGCCAGCAGGAAGCTAGCGGGAGTGGGGAATGAGCAGTTCTTC. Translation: CASRKLAGVGNEQFF.

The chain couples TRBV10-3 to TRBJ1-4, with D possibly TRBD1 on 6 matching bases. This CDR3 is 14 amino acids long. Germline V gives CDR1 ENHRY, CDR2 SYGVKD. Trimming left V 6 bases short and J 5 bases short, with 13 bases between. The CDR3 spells CAISVQGDNEKLFF. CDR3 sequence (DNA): TGTGCCATCAGCGTACAGGGTGACAATGAAAAACTGTTTTTT.

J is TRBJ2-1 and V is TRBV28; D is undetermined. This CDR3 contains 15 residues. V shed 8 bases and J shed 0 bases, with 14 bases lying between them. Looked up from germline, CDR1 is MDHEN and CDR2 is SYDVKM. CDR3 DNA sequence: TGTGCCAGCGGAAAAAGCGCGAGCTCCTACAATGAGCAGTTCTTC. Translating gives CASGKSASSYNEQFF.

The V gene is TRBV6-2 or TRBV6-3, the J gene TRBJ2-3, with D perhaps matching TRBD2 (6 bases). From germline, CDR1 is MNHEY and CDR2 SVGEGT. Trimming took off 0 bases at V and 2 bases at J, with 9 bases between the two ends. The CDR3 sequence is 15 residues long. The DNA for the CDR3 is TGTGCCAGCAGTTACTCGCGGGGACCCACAGATACGCAGTATTTT. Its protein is CASSYSRGPTDTQYF.

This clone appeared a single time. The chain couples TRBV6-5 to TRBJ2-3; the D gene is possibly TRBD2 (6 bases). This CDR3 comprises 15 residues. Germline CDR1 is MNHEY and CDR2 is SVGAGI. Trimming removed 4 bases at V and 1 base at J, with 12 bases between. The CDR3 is CASSFRDSGTDTQYF. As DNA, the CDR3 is TGTGCCAGCAGTTTCCGGGACTCAGGCACAGATACGCAGTATTTT.

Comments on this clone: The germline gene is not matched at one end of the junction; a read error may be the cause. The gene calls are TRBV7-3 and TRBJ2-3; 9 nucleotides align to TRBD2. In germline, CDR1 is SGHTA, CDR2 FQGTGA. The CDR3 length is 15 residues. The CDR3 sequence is CASCLGLAGPDTQYF. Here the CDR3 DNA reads TGTGCCAGCTGCTTGGGTCTAGCGGGGCCAGATACGCAGTATTTT.